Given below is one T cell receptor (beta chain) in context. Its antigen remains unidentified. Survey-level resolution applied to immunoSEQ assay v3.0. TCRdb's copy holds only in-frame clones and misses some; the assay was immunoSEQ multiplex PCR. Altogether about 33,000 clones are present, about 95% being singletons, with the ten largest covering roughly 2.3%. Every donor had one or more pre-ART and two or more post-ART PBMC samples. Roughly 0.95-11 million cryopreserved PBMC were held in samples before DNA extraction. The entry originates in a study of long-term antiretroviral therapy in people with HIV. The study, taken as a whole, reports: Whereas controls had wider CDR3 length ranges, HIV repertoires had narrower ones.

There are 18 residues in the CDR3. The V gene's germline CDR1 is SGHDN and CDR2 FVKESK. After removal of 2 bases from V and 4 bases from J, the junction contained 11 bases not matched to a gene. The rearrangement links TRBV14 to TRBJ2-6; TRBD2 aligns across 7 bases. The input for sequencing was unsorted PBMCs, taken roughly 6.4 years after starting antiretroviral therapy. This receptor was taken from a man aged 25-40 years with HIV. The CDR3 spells CASSQTRAGIVGANVLTF. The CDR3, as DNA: TGTGCCAGCAGCCAAACCCGAGCGGGAATCGTAGGGGCCAACGTCCTGACTTTC.